The 30 T cell receptor beta chains below all came from one sample that was sequenced in a study of blood T cell repertoires in COVID-19. Method: immunoSEQ multiplex PCR; TCRdb's copy keeps in-frame clones and lacks some. This repertoire shows 200,000 to 250,000 clones, around four fifths found once; its top ten account for 20%. Sequencing was carried out using peripheral blood. These receptors all come from a man aged 25-40 years with active or convalescent COVID-19.

The CDR3 DNA reads TGTGCCAGCACCCCGGGACACCTTACGAACACCGGGGAGCTGTTTTTT. It translates to CASTPGHLTNTGELFF. The V call is TRBV4-2, the J call TRBJ2-2; maybe TRBD1 (6 bases). CDR3 length: 16 amino acids. Trimming left V 7 bases short and J 0 bases short, with 15 bases between. CDR1 is LGHNA, CDR2 YNFKEQ, per germline.

The chain carries TRBV9 and TRBJ1-2, with D perhaps matching TRBD1 (5 bases). CDR1 and CDR2 (germline): SGDLS, YYNGEE. CDR3 length: 13 residues. V lost 3 bases to trimming and J lost 8 bases, with 14 bases between them. This CDR3 reads CASSDTGRDGYTF. CDR3 DNA: TGTGCCAGCAGCGACACGGGGAGGGACGGCTACACCTTC.

The CDR3 reads CASSLVGTGSTDTQYF. In DNA form, the CDR3 reads TGTGCCAGCAGCTTGGTGGGGACAGGGAGTACAGATACGCAGTATTTT. The chain uses TRBV5-5 and TRBJ2-3, with 9 bases aligning to TRBD1. Germline CDR1 SGHKS, CDR2 YYEKEE (reference sequence). This CDR3 is built from 16 residues. J gave up 3 bases and V 0 bases, and 5 bases lay outside the gene matches.

This rearrangement joins TRBV4-2 to TRBJ1-2, with TRBD1 identical over 10 bases. From germline, CDR1 is LGHNA and CDR2 YNFKEQ. Trimming cost V 1 base and J 8 bases; bases outside gene matches: 4. The CDR3 length is 14 residues. As DNA, the CDR3 is TGTGCCAGCAGCCAAGCTGGGACAGGGGTCGGCTACACCTTC. Its translation is CASSQAGTGVGYTF.

The chain is built from TRBV28 and TRBJ1-2; D is undetermined. In germline, CDR1 is MDHEN, CDR2 SYDVKM. The CDR3 sequence is 14 residues long. The V end lost 1 base, the J end lost 5 bases, and 11 bases lay between the germline ends. As DNA, the CDR3 is TGTGCCAGCAGTTTATCAGGCAGACTATATGGCTACACCTTC. Translated: CASSLSGRLYGYTF.

The rearrangement links TRBV6-6 to TRBJ1-4; perhaps TRBD1 as D (5 bases). The CDR3 covers 15 residues. Per the germline V gene, CDR1 is MNHNY and CDR2 is SVGAGI (reference sequence). V gave up 7 bases and J gave up 7 bases, with 19 bases separating them. The CDR3 spells CASTGRGLEAEKLFF. CDR3 sequence (DNA): TGTGCCAGCACCGGGAGGGGATTGGAGGCTGAAAAACTGTTTTTT.

DNA for the CDR3: TGCAGTGCTAGTCCCGGACCCACCCGGGGCACTGAAGCTTTCTTT. Protein product: CSASPGPTRGTEAFF. This chain links TRBV20-1 with TRBJ1-1; unclear D gene. CDR1 is DFQATT, CDR2 SNEGSKA, per germline (reference sequence). V was pared by 3 bases and J by 4 bases, with 18 bases between. CDR3 length: 15 residues.

The chain carries TRBV7-2 and TRBJ2-7; 8 positions agree with TRBD2. The CDR3 totals 15 residues. The germline CDR1 and CDR2 sequences are SGHTA and FQGNSA. With 0 bases clipped from V and 1 base from J, the junction kept 2 bases outside the gene matches. The CDR3 region is CASSLASGSSYEQYF. Here the CDR3 DNA reads TGTGCCAGCAGCTTAGCGAGCGGGAGTTCCTACGAGCAGTACTTC.

This chain links TRBV5-8 with TRBJ1-2, with unresolved D. V shed 0 bases and J shed 0 bases, with 6 bases lying between them. The CDR3 length is 14 residues. The germline V gene has CDR1 SGHTS and CDR2 YDEGEE. In DNA form, the CDR3 reads TGTGCCAGCAGCTTGGGGAGGCCTAACTATGGCTACACCTTC. Translating it yields CASSLGRPNYGYTF.

This rearrangement joins TRBV28 to TRBJ1-5; 7 positions agree with TRBD1. Germline V gene lookup returns CDR1 MDHEN and CDR2 SYDVKM. J gave up 5 bases and V 7 bases, and 14 bases lay outside the gene matches. The CDR3 is made up of 16 amino acids. The CDR3 loop reads CASTTLITGDHQPQHF. DNA for the CDR3: TGTGCCAGCACAACCCTAATAACAGGGGACCATCAGCCCCAGCATTTT. The full variable domain, completed using reference TRBV28 and TRBJ1-5, is DVKVTQSSRYLVKRTGEKVFLECVQDMDHENMFWYRQDPGLGLRLIYFSYDVKMKEKGDIPEGYSVSREKKERFSLILESASTNQTSMYLCASTTLITGDHQPQHFGDGTRLSIL.

This clone was observed a handful of times. The V and J genes are TRBV5-1 and TRBJ2-7; 7 bases match TRBD1. This CDR3 contains 14 residues. From germline, CDR1 is SGHRS and CDR2 YFSETQ. The J segment lost 2 bases and the V segment lost 4 bases, leaving 6 bases of the junction unmatched. This CDR3 reads CASSPDRATYEQYF. As DNA, the CDR3 is TGCGCCAGCAGCCCCGACAGGGCTACCTACGAGCAGTACTTC.

The chain combines TRBV6-6 with TRBJ1-6, with 7 positions matching TRBD1. CDR1 is MNHNY and CDR2 is SVGAGI in the germline V gene (reference sequence). The trim removed 4 bases at V and 14 bases at J, leaving 11 bases unmatched. This CDR3 spans 14 amino acids. CDR3 coding DNA: TGTGCCAGCAGTTTACAGGGGCTGGACGTGGCCCTCCACTTT. The encoded protein is CASSLQGLDVALHF.

This chain uses TRBV5-6 with TRBJ1-5, with D unclear. Trimming took 1 base from V and 9 from J, leaving 20 bases between them. The CDR3 length is 16 residues. Per the germline V gene, CDR1 is SGHDT and CDR2 is YYEEEE. CDR3 bases: TGTGCCAGCAGCTTGCTTACTCAGACTGGCGGAGGGCCCCAGCATTTT. Amino acids: CASSLLTQTGGGPQHF.

The chain links TRBV18 to TRBJ2-1, with D tentatively TRBD1 (6 bases). Trimming pared 0 bases from V and 6 bases from J, leaving 18 bases between. There are 17 residues in the CDR3. The germline V gene encodes CDR1 KGHSH and CDR2 LQKENI. The CDR3 spells CASSPPRQATFGNEQFF. Written as DNA, the CDR3 is TGTGCCAGCTCACCACCAAGACAGGCCACCTTTGGCAATGAGCAGTTCTTC.

The chain couples TRBV18 to TRBJ2-3; 8 bases fit TRBD1. The CDR3 spans 17 residues. Trimming removed 2 bases from V and 0 bases from J; junction bases left unmatched: 7. Germline V gene data show CDR1 as KGHSH and CDR2 as LQKENI. The CDR3 DNA follows: TGTGCCAGCTCACCAGGGACAGGAGCTACTAGCACAGATACGCAGTATTTT. Encoded protein: CASSPGTGATSTDTQYF.

The V call is TRBV6-5, the J call TRBJ1-1; possible D gene TRBD1, 5 bases. The CDR3 runs to 14 residues. CDR1 and CDR2 from the germline V gene are MNHEY and SVGAGI. Trimming took 0 bases from V and 6 from J, leaving 11 bases between them. The CDR3, as DNA: TGTGCCAGCAGTTACTCGGGGGGGAGGGCTGAAGCTTTCTTT. The encoded protein is CASSYSGGRAEAFF.

The chain couples TRBV6-2 or TRBV6-3 to TRBJ2-2; 14 positions match TRBD2. Per the germline V gene, CDR1 is MNHEY and CDR2 is SVGEGT. The CDR3 has 19 amino acids. V was clipped by 3 bases and J by 0 bases; unmatched bases: 6. Written as DNA, the CDR3 is TGTGCCAGCAGTTATGGGACTAGCGGGGGACTCGCGAACACCGGGGAGCTGTTTTTT. It codes for CASSYGTSGGLANTGELFF.

In this sample, this clone turned up many times. The chain couples TRBV28 to TRBJ2-1; TRBD1 is a possible D gene (6 bases). Germline CDR1 reads MDHEN; CDR2 reads SYDVKM. The CDR3 extends over 16 amino acids. V dropped 5 bases and J dropped 3 bases, with 17 bases sitting between them. In DNA form, the CDR3 reads TGTGCCAGCAGTCCGATCCGGGACAAAGACTACAATGAGCAGTTCTTC. Its translation: CASSPIRDKDYNEQFF.

The gene calls are TRBV18 and TRBJ2-1, with 9 bases fitting TRBD2. CDR1 KGHSH and CDR2 LQKENI come from the germline V gene. The length of the CDR3 is 15 residues. After removal of 0 bases from V and 3 bases from J, the junction contained 0 bases not matched to a gene. CDR3 in DNA: TGTGCCAGCTCACCACCAGCGGGGGGCTACAATGAGCAGTTCTTC. This sequence encodes CASSPPAGGYNEQFF. The full variable domain, its missing parts supplied by reference TRBV18 and TRBJ2-1, is NAGVMQNPRHLVRRRGQEARLRCSPMKGHSHVYWYRQLPEEGLKFMVYLQKENIIDESGMPKERFSAEFPKEGPSILRIQQVVRGDSAAYFCASSPPAGGYNEQFFGPGTRLTVL.

The DNA of the CDR3 is TGCGCCAGCAGCTTGGTTGCGGGACCCCCCTACAATGAGCAGTTCTTC. As protein: CASSLVAGPPYNEQFF. The chain combines TRBV5-1 with TRBJ2-1; D possibly corresponds to TRBD2 (6 bases). The CDR3 extends over 16 amino acids. Germline assignment: CDR1 SGHRS and CDR2 YFSETQ. V was pared by 0 bases and J by 2 bases, with 12 bases between.

The chain has TRBV5-6 and TRBJ2-7, with 11 bases identical to TRBD2. The CDR3 consists of 18 residues. Germline V gene lookup returns CDR1 SGHDT and CDR2 YYEEEE. Germline trimming cut 1 base from V and 3 bases from J; bases unmatched to any gene: 12. The CDR3 sequence: CASSLSVAGGPGSYEQYF. CDR3 DNA sequence: TGTGCCAGCAGCTTGTCGGTAGCGGGAGGGCCAGGTAGCTACGAGCAGTACTTC.

The J gene is TRBJ2-7, the V gene TRBV24-1, with D possibly being TRBD2 (5 bases). The ends were cut back, 7 bases at V and 7 bases at J, with 22 bases in the middle. CDR1 is KGHDR, CDR2 SFDVKD, per germline. This CDR3 spans 15 amino acids. The CDR3 loop is CATSAALGPPGEQYF. The DNA for the CDR3 is TGTGCCACCAGCGCGGCCCTCGGCCCCCCGGGGGAGCAGTACTTC.

The V gene is TRBV6-5, the J gene TRBJ2-7; TRBD1 aligns across 7 bases. J gave up 4 bases and V 2 bases, and 11 bases lay outside the gene matches. CDR3 length equals 16 residues. The germline gives CDR1 MNHEY, CDR2 SVGAGI. For the CDR3, the DNA is TGTGCCAGCAGTTACATCGGCTTGGGACAGACATACGAGCAGTACTTC. It codes for CASSYIGLGQTYEQYF.

The chain has TRBV4-2 and TRBJ2-7; 9 nucleotides align to TRBD2. The CDR3 is 16 residues long. Germline V lookup: CDR1 LGHNA, CDR2 YNFKEQ. Trimming cost V 4 bases and J 4 bases; bases outside gene matches: 11. This CDR3 reads CASSPRLAAPSYEQYF. The CDR3 DNA reads as TGTGCCAGCAGCCCGAGACTAGCGGCCCCATCTTACGAGCAGTACTTC.

The rearrangement joins TRBV5-1 to TRBJ2-7; possible D gene TRBD2, 5 bases. The CDR3 consists of 15 residues. The germline V and J ends were trimmed by 2 bases and 0 bases, with 12 bases remaining between them. CDR1 SGHRS and CDR2 YFSETQ come from the germline V gene. The CDR3 region has the DNA TGCGCCAGCAGCTTCGGAGGTTCTAACTCCTACGAGCAGTACTTC. It yields the protein CASSFGGSNSYEQYF.

The chain has TRBV3-1 (or the pseudogene TRBV3-2) and TRBJ1-4; possibly TRBD1 for D (5 bases). The germline V gene has CDR1 LGHDT and CDR2 YNNKEL (reference sequence). Trimming shortened V by 3 bases and J by 3 bases, and 11 bases separated the two germline ends. The CDR3 totals 15 residues. CDR3 bases: TGTGCCAGCAGCCAGAACCGGGGGGCTAATGAAAAACTGTTTTTT. Its protein is CASSQNRGANEKLFF.

The chain has TRBV7-9 and TRBJ2-7, with 10 bases identical to TRBD2. CDR1 SEHNR and CDR2 FQNEAQ come from the germline V gene (reference sequence). The ends lost 4 bases at V and 3 bases at J; junction bases unmatched: 3. The CDR3 totals 14 residues. The DNA of the CDR3 is TGTGCCAGCAGCTACGGGACTAGCGACTACGAGCAGTACTTC. Its protein product is CASSYGTSDYEQYF.

This chain links TRBV5-8 with TRBJ2-7, with 7 bases fitting TRBD2. There are 14 residues in the CDR3. With 2 bases clipped from V and 6 bases from J, the junction kept 8 bases outside the gene matches. Per germline, CDR1 SGHTS and CDR2 YDEGEE. In DNA form, the CDR3 reads TGTGCCAGCAGCTTCCGCGGGAGATCTGCCGAGCAGTACTTC. Its protein product is CASSFRGRSAEQYF.

The chain joins TRBV30 to TRBJ2-1; the match to TRBD2 covers 15 bases. The germline CDR1 and CDR2 sequences are GTSNPN and SVGIG (reference sequence). J lost 3 bases, V lost 4 bases, and 4 bases had no gene match. This CDR3 spans 16 amino acids. This CDR3 reads CAWNGGLAGGYNEQFF. The CDR3 nucleotides read TGTGCCTGGAATGGGGGACTAGCGGGGGGCTACAATGAGCAGTTCTTC.

The chain has TRBV5-4 and TRBJ2-3; TRBD2 matches 9 bases. Germline V gives CDR1 SGHNT, CDR2 YYREEE (reference sequence). CDR3 length: 16 residues. Trimming took 3 bases from V and 3 from J; bases not matched to a gene: 8. CDR3 sequence (DNA): TGTGCCAGCAGCTCCTATAAGCGGGGGGAGACAGATACGCAGTATTTT. Translation gives CASSSYKRGETDTQYF.